This T cell receptor (beta chain) is from a study of OX40 agonist ivuxolimab in advanced cancers. From germline, CDR1 is GTSNPN and CDR2 SVGIG (reference sequence). This CDR3 is 14 amino acids long. Clones were sequenced by immunoSEQ multiplex PCR, and TCRdb holds only the in-frame ones, with some missing. The sample includes around 87,000 clones, 85% to 95% of them seen just once. With regard to this clone: Germline is not matched at one junction end, which may reflect a read error.

The rearrangement joins TRBV30 to TRBJ1-1, with no clear D. Sequencing used CD4+ or CD8+ T cells sorted from blood, obtained in a trial of the OX40 agonist ivuxolimab. The TCR originated in an adult with an advanced solid tumor such as melanoma, head and neck, liver or kidney cancer. CDR3 bases: TGTGCCTGGAGCGGGGAGGGAGGGAACCCTGAAGCTTTCTTT. Protein sequence: CAWSGEGGNPEAFF.